This TCR beta chain emerged from a study of CD8 T cells in Susac syndrome (dated by TCRdb to about 2019). With regard to the full study: The study used repertoire sequencing to test whether antigen drove CD8+ T cell activation and differentiation in Susac syndrome.

Broader findings and caveats from the paper: The number of individuals in the TCR sequencing and HLA analysis was recognized as being relatively small.

Regarding this clonotype: The antigen it recognizes is unknown. Nothing much larger sits one base from this clone, and base qualities are not available.

RNA was extracted using the RNeasy kit, and about 0.5 to 1 microgram was reverse transcribed with random hexamers. The immunoSEQ multiplex PCR assay, which covers 54 Vbeta and 13 Jbeta segments, was used to amplify TCR beta CDR3 regions. To correct PCR amplification bias, a synthetic template baseline was used for both primer optimization and computational correction. From the authors' description of their analysis: Reads were annotated to V, D and J genes according to IMGT and were analyzed with immunoSEQ Analyzer, with only productive sequences retained. To calculate clonality, Shannon entropy was normalized by log2 of the number of productive unique sequences and then subtracted from one. For each patient and control, public and private clones were evaluated among the 100 most prevalent clones. Clones were defined as Susac-specific if absent from the healthy and MS cohorts, from 1052 published viral clones and from other ImmuneACCESS disease sequences. TCRdb trimmed the raw reads at Q25, called clones with MiXCR and kept productive beta chains. One record per CDR3 amino acid sequence lists the most common genes and DNA. The V and J calls come from TCRdb's annotation, not from the publication. Counted in this sample were approximately 110,000 distinct CDR3 sequences; more than 90% of them appeared once. 0.065% to 0.1% of the sample is held by the ten biggest clonotypes.

Peripheral blood CD8+ and CD4+ T cells from healthy donors, Susac syndrome patients and multiple sclerosis patients were profiled using high-throughput TCR beta sequencing. The healthy donors served as controls matched for age and sex. Bulk CD8+ and CD4+ T cells were purified magnetically by negative isolation, whereas CD8+ TEMRA cells were enriched by FACS. Blood was drawn into EDTA tubes, processed within 24 hours, and PBMCs were isolated by density gradient centrifugation. PBMCs intended for TCR sequencing were cryopreserved in liquid nitrogen and were subsequently thawed in a 37 degrees C water bath. The sorted or isolated CD4+, CD8+ and CD8+ TEMRA cells had a purity of 90% or higher. The germline ends are 6 bases apart after V is trimmed by 3 bases and J by 1 base. The cysteine opens and the phenylalanine closes a CDR3 of 13 amino acids. Only the CDR3 DNA is retained, 39 bases long and in frame from the first base. CDR1 ENHRY and CDR2 SYGVKD are derived from the germline V gene.

The receptor's source is a human donor in good health. The sequencing sample was made of CD4+ T cells from PBMCs. The rearrangement joined TRBV10-3 to TRBJ1-1, with the D segment identity uncertain. The CDR3 protein: CAISEQQNTEAFF. The DNA sequence is as follows: TGTGCCATCAGTGAACAGCAGAACACTGAAGCTTTCTTT.